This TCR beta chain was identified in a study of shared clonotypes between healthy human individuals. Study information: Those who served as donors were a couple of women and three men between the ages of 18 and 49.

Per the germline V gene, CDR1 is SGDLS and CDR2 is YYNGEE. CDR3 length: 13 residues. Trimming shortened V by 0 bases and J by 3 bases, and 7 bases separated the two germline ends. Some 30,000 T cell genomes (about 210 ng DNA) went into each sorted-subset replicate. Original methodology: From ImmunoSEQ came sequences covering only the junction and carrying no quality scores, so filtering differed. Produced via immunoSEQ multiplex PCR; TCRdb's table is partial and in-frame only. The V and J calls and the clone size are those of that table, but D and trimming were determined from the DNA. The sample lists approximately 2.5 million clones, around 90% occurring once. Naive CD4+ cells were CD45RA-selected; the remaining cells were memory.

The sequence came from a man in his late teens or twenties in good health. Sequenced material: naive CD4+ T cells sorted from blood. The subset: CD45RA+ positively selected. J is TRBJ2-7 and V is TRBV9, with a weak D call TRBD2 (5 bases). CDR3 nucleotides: TGTGCCAGCAGCGTAGTTCGGGGCTACGAGCAGTACTTC. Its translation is CASSVVRGYEQYF.